This T cell receptor (beta chain) was observed in a study of blood T cell repertoires in COVID-19 (dated by TCRdb to 2020 to 2022). Background on the whole study: Samples covering the acute and convalescent phases of COVID-19 were provided by collaborators in the United States, Italy and Spain. The prospective study material was composed of cDNA or gDNA derived from T cells, B-cell-depleted T cells, or PBMCs. Subjects who had been exposed to COVID-19, were actively infected with it, or had recovered from it provided the deeply sampled blood TCRbeta repertoires that made up the dataset. The repertoires were released in a freely available public database intended as a resource for research on the immune response to SARS-CoV-2. Samples were obtained from the ongoing ImmuneRACE study (first 160 participants) and from over a thousand subjects provided by 6 global collaborators. The sample metadata nearly always contained a de-identified subject ID, COVID-19 status, age in years and sex. HLA class I and class II types, where available, came from metadata supplied by the sample provider rather than from assay-based typing. What the work shows at the level of the full study, not this receptor alone: The quantity of clinical and demographic metadata differed by source and by participant and was supplied without curation.

V and J are truncated by 6 bases and 2 bases respectively, leaving an intervening sequence of 20 bases. The germline V gene encodes CDR1 MDHEN and CDR2 SYDVKM. The CDR3 has 17 amino acids, counting the end cysteine and phenylalanine. Of all the DNA, just the CDR3 is kept, 51 bases in frame from base 1. Concerning this clone: This clone's antigen is unknown. No much larger clone exists at a distance of one base, and base qualities are not known.

One collaborating source in Seattle enrolled patients during active infection and followed them longitudinally through the course of disease. Each collaborating institution followed its own protocols to collect whole blood in K2EDTA tubes. For TCRbeta analysis, collaborators shipped samples as frozen whole blood, isolated PBMCs, or DNA extracted from either of those sample types. The immunoSEQ Assay, a bias-controlled multiplex PCR, was used to amplify TCRbeta CDR3 regions from genomic DNA. Regarding the original processing steps: Nucleated cell counts per sample were estimated from amplification of reference gene primers within the assay. To quantify the absolute abundance of each unique TCRbeta CDR3 rearrangement, sequence reads were collapsed and filtered. Productive Simpson clonality was computed per sample as the square root of Simpson's diversity index over productive rearrangements. The clones in this table, taken by TCRdb from immuneACCESS, are in-frame only. Not every clone is retained; where verified, under half of the shortfall comes from an unresolved V gene, and the cause of the rest is unknown. V and J calls and clone size are given by that table; D and trimming were obtained from the DNA. The sample table shows approximately 51,000 clones, and over 70% are seen once. Of the sample, under 2.5% is held by the ten largest clones.

The V gene is TRBV28 and the J gene is TRBJ2-1; a weak D assignment points to TRBD2 (5 bases agree). Sequencing input: peripheral blood. The source is a woman of 80 years or more with COVID-19, enrolled during active disease. The DNA is TGTGCCAGCAGGTTCTCCTTCAGGACTCGTCCCTACAATGAGCAGTTCTTC. It codes for CASRFSFRTRPYNEQFF.